This TCR beta chain stems from a study of blood T cell repertoires in COVID-19. For the study at large: There were acute and convalescent COVID-19 samples, and they came from the United States, Italy and Spain. In each case, the material was cDNA or gDNA derived from T cells, B-cell-depleted T cells, or PBMCs.

The CDR3 is 10 amino acids. The ends were cut back, 3 bases at V and 11 bases at J, with 7 bases in the middle. As originally analysed: Amplifying reference gene primers gave estimates of nucleated cell counts. Libraries were prepared by immunoSEQ multiplex PCR; TCRdb keeps only in-frame clonotypes and omits some of them. That table supplies the V and J calls and clone size; D and trimming were determined from the DNA. This table holds under 250,000 clones, 85% to 90% found once. One Seattle source followed patients from active infection through their disease course. The chain has TRBV23-1 and TRBJ1-1; perhaps TRBD1 as D (6 bases). TRBV23-1 is recorded as an ORF, its role being uncertain. Sequenced input: peripheral blood. This TCR was recovered from a young man with COVID-19, enrolled during active disease. In DNA, the CDR3 is TGCGCCAGCAGTCAGGGGGCGGCTTTCTTT. Protein product: CASSQGAAFF.